This is a list of T cell receptor beta chains from one sample in a study of blood T cell repertoires in COVID-19. Here immunoSEQ multiplex PCR was the method, and the copy in TCRdb shows in-frame clones only, minus some. Counted here are approximately 350,000 clones, less than 90% occurring once; the ten biggest clones make up approximately 3%. The sample consisted of PBMCs or T cells enriched from blood (not recorded which). These receptors were collected from a woman under 40 who had recovered from COVID-19. Both conserved end residues are part of each CDR3.

v_gene	j_gene	CDR3aa
TRBV28	TRBJ1-4	CACSFGWTFRGGGEGYHEKLFF
TRBV5-1	TRBJ1-4	CASSLGTAASNEKLFF
TRBV6-5	TRBJ1-3	CASSYSTSGNTIYF
TRBV2	TRBJ1-3	CAISTGYGNTIYF
TRBV5-6	TRBJ1-2	CASSLRSANYGYTF
TRBV2	TRBJ1-2	CASSWDTRPTLF
TRBV23-1	TRBJ2-7	CASSRKTTGTSYEQYF
TRBV14	TRBJ2-3	CASSRPGAGGPSDTQYF
TRBV5-1	TRBJ1-2	CASSLREANYGYTF
TRBV5-1	TRBJ1-6	CASSLEVDSYNSPLHF
TRBV7-2	TRBJ2-7	CASSLDRGSYEQYF
TRBV27	TRBJ2-3	CASSLRSYGTDTQYF
TRBV5-4	TRBJ2-1	CASSSEFQGNEQFF
TRBV5-4	TRBJ1-1	CASSLGPGGTEAFF
TRBV19	TRBJ1-2	CASSATGVDHFYGYTF
TRBV28	TRBJ1-2	CASSPSLQGAGYTF
TRBV15	TRBJ2-1	CATSRVVAGGPYSYNEQFF
TRBV10-3	TRBJ1-2	CAAGSNYGYTF
TRBV28	TRBJ2-1	CASSLSGGGYNEQFF
TRBV5-1	TRBJ2-7	CASSLQGASYEQYF
TRBV5-1	TRBJ2-7	CASRFAPMASGDYEQYF
TRBV5-1	TRBJ1-1	CASSFQGTEAFF
TRBV28	TRBJ2-7	CASSRPGTDGEQYF
TRBV15	TRBJ1-3	CATSRDHGLDTIYF
TRBV5-4	TRBJ2-7	CASSSPGLASYEQYF
TRBV2	TRBJ1-5	CASSESQGYQPQHF
TRBV4-1	TRBJ1-2	CASSQHADRANYGYTF
TRBV28	TRBJ1-6	CASSWNERSYNSPLHF
TRBV4-1	TRBJ1-3	CASSKGVASGNTIYF
TRBV13	TRBJ2-5	CASSLGGSRETQYF
TRBV5-8	TRBJ2-1	CASSRGLAGRNEQFF
TRBV19	TRBJ2-2	CASSQGAWTGELFF
TRBV5-5	TRBJ1-2	CASSLPPRQEGYTF
TRBV13	TRBJ1-1	CASSSADRVIEAFF
TRBV7-9	TRBJ1-4	CASSFSEKLFF
TRBV9	TRBJ1-1	CASSTAYRNTEAFF
TRBV3-1/TRBV3-2	TRBJ1-3	CASSPGYRTGNTIYF
TRBV21-1	TRBJ2-1	CASSLREPTWGQFF
TRBV12-3/TRBV12-4	TRBJ2-1	CASDSGSYEQFF
TRBV11-2	TRBJ2-1	CASSSTGLGEQFF
TRBV7-9	TRBJ1-2	CASSVGQPLYGYTF
TRBV2	TRBJ2-7	CASSVRVAYEQYF
TRBV5-1	TRBJ2-7	CASSRLAGDSYEQYF
TRBV7-2	TRBJ2-7	CASSLGGLREQYF
TRBV15	TRBJ1-2	CATSRDGDYGYTF
TRBV7-9	TRBJ1-4	CASSLGRGYEKLFF
TRBV6-5	TRBJ2-7	CASAYRDYEQYF
TRBV29-1	TRBJ2-1	CSVGDSYYNEQFF
TRBV5-6	TRBJ2-7	CASSFSGYEQYF